This T cell receptor beta chain was captured by sequencing in a study of blood T cells in healthy people across ages. Regarding the study as a whole: CMV status of donors was not determined, possibly confounding expanded clonotype changes. In older individuals, TCR beta diversity per million T cells was lower, falling roughly linearly with age.

It was with a sample-barcoded 5' primer and a J-beta primer mix that a second PCR of roughly 7 to 12 cycles was run. A single record per CDR3 protein comes from TCRdb applying MiXCR to the 5' RACE reads. The table records around 900,000 distinct CDR3 sequences, roughly half of them present only once. Turning to this clonotype: What it binds is not known. An end of the junction differs from the germline gene, which may be a read error.

Each donor gave 9.5 to 10 milliliters of peripheral blood. CDR3 length: 14 amino acids. The germline V gene has CDR1 LGHNA and CDR2 YNFKEQ. This sequence originates from a woman aged 55-70 years in good health. The sequencing input was blood. V and J are TRBV4-2 and TRBJ2-1, with D tentatively TRBD2 (5 bases). The CDR3: CASSRELLDKEQFF. For the CDR3, the DNA is TGTGCCAGCAGCCGAGAACTACTAGACAAGGAGCAGTTCTTC.